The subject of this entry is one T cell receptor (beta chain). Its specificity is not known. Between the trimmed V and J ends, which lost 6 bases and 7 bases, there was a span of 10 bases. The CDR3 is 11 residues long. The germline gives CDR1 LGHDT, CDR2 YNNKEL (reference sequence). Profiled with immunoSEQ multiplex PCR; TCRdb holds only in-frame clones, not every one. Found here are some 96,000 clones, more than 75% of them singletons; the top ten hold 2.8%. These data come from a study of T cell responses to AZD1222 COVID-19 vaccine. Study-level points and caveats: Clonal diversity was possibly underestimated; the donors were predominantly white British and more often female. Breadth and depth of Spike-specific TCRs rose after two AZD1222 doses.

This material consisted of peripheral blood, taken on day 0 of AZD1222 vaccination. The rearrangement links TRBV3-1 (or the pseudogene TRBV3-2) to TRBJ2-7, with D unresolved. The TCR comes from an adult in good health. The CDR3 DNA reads TGTGCCAGCAGTTCCCCTGGGGAGCAGTACTTC. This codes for CASSSPGEQYF.